One sample yielded the 5 T cell receptor beta chains listed below, sequenced in a study of Graves' ophthalmopathy and Graves' hyperthyroidism. Scientists amplified the TCR beta CDR3 regions from RNA transcripts. HTBI-primed first-round RT-PCR preceded second-round multiplex PCR. TCRdb re-called the multiplex PCR reads with MiXCR, one entry per CDR3 protein. The sample carries more than 300,000 distinct CDR3 sequences, roughly 17% recorded once. The material sequenced was peripheral blood. The receptors shown here come from an adult woman with stable Graves' hyperthyroidism.

Regarding this clonotype: This could be a read error, since a much larger clone is one nucleotide away. The J gene is TRBJ2-7, the V gene TRBV19; 8 bases fit TRBD1. Unmatched junction bases numbered 3, after V lost 8 bases and J lost 6 bases. The CDR3 runs to 11 residues. CDR1 is LNHDA and CDR2 is SQIVND in the germline V gene (reference sequence). CDR3 nucleotides: TGTGCCAGTGGACAGGGATCCGAGCAGTACTTC. Its translation is CASGQGSEQYF.

This clonotype occurred many times. This chain connects TRBV28 to TRBJ2-7, with TRBD1 matching over 11 bases. Germline V gene lookup returns CDR1 MDHEN and CDR2 SYDVKM. Losses at the gene ends were 6 bases for V and 3 bases for J; bases not matched to a gene: 10. The CDR3 is made up of 16 amino acids. The CDR3 sequence is CASSGQGAEDIYEQYF. The DNA for the CDR3 is TGTGCCAGCAGCGGACAGGGGGCGGAGGATATCTACGAGCAGTACTTC.

This clonotype was recorded at least ten times. The chain couples TRBV20-1 to TRBJ1-6; D perhaps matches TRBD1 (6 bases). CDR1 is DFQATT, CDR2 SNEGSKA, per germline (reference sequence). The CDR3 totals 16 residues. V lost 3 bases, J lost 6 bases, and 18 bases lay in between. CDR3 sequence: CSASNKLQGRNSPLHF. For the CDR3, the DNA is TGCAGTGCTAGCAACAAACTACAGGGCCGTAATTCACCCCTCCACTTT.

This clonotype was observed at least ten times. The V and J genes are TRBV6-1 and TRBJ2-7, with TRBD1 identical over 11 bases. The length of the CDR3 is 15 residues. Germline lookup yields CDR1 MNHNS and CDR2 SASEGT. V lost 1 base to trimming and J lost 3 bases; unmatched junction nucleotides: 2. The CDR3 DNA is TGTGCCAGCAGTGAAGAGGGGACAGGGGGCTACGAGCAGTACTTC. It specifies CASSEEGTGGYEQYF.

This clonotype was found many times. The V gene is TRBV12-3 or TRBV12-4, the J gene TRBJ1-3, with no clear D. V lost 4 bases, J lost 4 bases, and 17 bases lay in between. The CDR3 loop spans 16 amino acids. CDR3 protein: CASSSDVYGVGNTIYF. The DNA for the CDR3 is TGTGCCAGCAGTTCCGACGTCTATGGGGTCGGAAACACCATATATTTT.